This T cell receptor (beta chain) was retrieved from a study of shared clonotypes between healthy human individuals. General study points: A reduction in generation probabilities was seen for non-shared clonotypes relative to those shared by all four donors.

Assay execution proceeded at the deep level. The protocol was immunoSEQ multiplex PCR, while the TCRdb copy is restricted to in-frame clones and leaves out a portion. The sample shows around 330,000 clones, approximately 74% of them seen only once. CDR1 SNHLY and CDR2 FYNNEI come from the germline V gene. V lost 5 bases, J lost 6 bases, and 11 bases stayed unmatched. The CDR3 length is 18 residues. A CD45RA+ naive subset and a CD45RA-negative memory subset were split from CD4+ cells. Note on this clone: Antigen unknown.

The receptor was isolated from a man aged 25-40 years in good health. This sequence joins TRBV2 and TRBJ1-6, with 12 bases fitting TRBD1. Material: memory CD4+ T cells sorted from blood. Documented subset: CD45RA-negative fraction. The CDR3 bases are TGTGCCAGCAGTACGGGGACAGGGGGCACCCCCGTTAATTCACCCCTCCACTTT. Its translation: CASSTGTGGTPVNSPLHF.